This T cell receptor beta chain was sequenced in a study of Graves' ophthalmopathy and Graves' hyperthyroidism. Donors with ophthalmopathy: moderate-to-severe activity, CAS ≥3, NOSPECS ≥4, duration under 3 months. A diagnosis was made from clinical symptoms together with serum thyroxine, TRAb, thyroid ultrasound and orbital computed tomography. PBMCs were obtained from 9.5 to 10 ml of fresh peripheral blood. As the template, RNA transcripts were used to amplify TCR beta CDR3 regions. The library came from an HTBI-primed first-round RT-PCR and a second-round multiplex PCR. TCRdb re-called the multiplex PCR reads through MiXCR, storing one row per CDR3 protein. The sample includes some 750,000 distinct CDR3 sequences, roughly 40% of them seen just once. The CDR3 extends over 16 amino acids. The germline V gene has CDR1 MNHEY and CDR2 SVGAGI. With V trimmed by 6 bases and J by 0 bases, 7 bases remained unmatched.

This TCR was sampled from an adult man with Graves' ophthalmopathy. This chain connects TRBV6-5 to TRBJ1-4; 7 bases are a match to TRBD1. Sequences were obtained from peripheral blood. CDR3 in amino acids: CASSEGDSSTNEKLFF. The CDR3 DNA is TGTGCCAGCAGCGAGGGGGACAGCTCAACTAATGAAAAACTGTTTTTT.